This T cell receptor beta chain was captured in a study of blood T cell repertoires in COVID-19. Study background: COVID-19 samples collected from the United States, Italy and Spain covered acute and convalescent phases. T cells, B-cell-depleted T cells, or PBMCs provided the cDNA or gDNA that served as material.

Germline-derived CDR1 and CDR2 are MDHEN and SYDVKM. The CDR3 sequence is 14 residues long. The trim removed 4 bases at V and 2 bases at J, leaving 1 base unmatched. Authors' analysis steps: Cell counts per sample came from amplifying reference gene primers. The protocol was immunoSEQ multiplex PCR, while the TCRdb copy is restricted to in-frame clones and leaves out a portion. The V and J calls and clone size are taken from that table; D and trimming were inferred from the DNA. The sample holds about 240,000 clones, roughly 80% seen once. The gene calls are TRBV28 and TRBJ2-7; TRBD2 aligns across 11 bases. Source material: peripheral blood. The source is a woman younger than 30 with acute or convalescent COVID-19. The CDR3 sequence: CASSYSGRAYEQYF. In DNA, the CDR3 is TGTGCCAGCAGTTATAGCGGGAGGGCCTACGAGCAGTACTTC.